What follows are 4 T cell receptor beta chains derived from one specimen sequenced in a study of T cells in pancreatic ductal adenocarcinoma. The assay was immunoSEQ multiplex PCR, and TCRdb's table has in-frame clones only and misses some. The table shows roughly 100,000 clones, with over 90% occurring only once. Selected pancreatic ductal adenocarcinoma patients had undergone surgery without neoadjuvant therapy. The sequencing sample was made of PBMCs. These receptors originate from a human donor with pancreatic ductal adenocarcinoma.

J is TRBJ2-3 and V is TRBV7-2; 9 nucleotides line up with TRBD2. Per germline, CDR1 SGHTA and CDR2 FQGNSA. V lost 1 base to trimming and J lost 6 bases; unmatched junction nucleotides: 5. The CDR3 runs to 15 residues. CDR3: CASSLVAGGGDTQYF. The CDR3 coding sequence is TGTGCCAGCAGCTTAGTTGCGGGAGGGGGGGATACGCAGTATTTT. Drawing the rest from reference TRBV7-2 and TRBJ2-3, the complete variable domain is GAGVSQSPSNKVTEKGKDVELRCDPISGHTALYWYRQSLGQGLEFLIYFQGNSAPDKSGLPSDRFSAERTGGSVSTLTIQRTQQEDSAVYLCASSLVAGGGDTQYFGPGTRLTVL.

A single count supports this clone. The chain links TRBV6-5 to TRBJ2-3; 10 bases line up with TRBD2. Trimming cost V 5 bases and J 5 bases; bases outside gene matches: 7. Germline CDR1 and CDR2: MNHEY and SVGAGI. The CDR3 extends over 15 amino acids. The DNA of the CDR3 is TGTGCCAGCAGTCCCGGACTAGCGGCTAAAGATACGCAGTATTTT. Translation gives CASSPGLAAKDTQYF.

The CDR3 DNA reads as TGTGCCAGCAATGGACAGTTCAATCAGCCCCAGCATTTT. Protein: CASNGQFNQPQHF. V and J are TRBV28 and TRBJ1-5, with TRBD1 as a possible D gene (6 bases). V was trimmed by 7 bases and J by 3 bases, leaving 10 bases between them. CDR1 is MDHEN and CDR2 is SYDVKM in the germline V gene. There are 13 residues in the CDR3.

The CDR3 nucleotides read TGTGCCAGCAGTTCTAGCGGGAGTATCGACGAGCAGTACTTC. It encodes CASSSSGSIDEQYF. The V and J genes are TRBV28 and TRBJ2-7, with TRBD2 identical over 10 bases. Trimming cost V 4 bases and J 5 bases; bases outside gene matches: 5. This CDR3 is built from 14 residues. CDR1 MDHEN and CDR2 SYDVKM come from the germline V gene.